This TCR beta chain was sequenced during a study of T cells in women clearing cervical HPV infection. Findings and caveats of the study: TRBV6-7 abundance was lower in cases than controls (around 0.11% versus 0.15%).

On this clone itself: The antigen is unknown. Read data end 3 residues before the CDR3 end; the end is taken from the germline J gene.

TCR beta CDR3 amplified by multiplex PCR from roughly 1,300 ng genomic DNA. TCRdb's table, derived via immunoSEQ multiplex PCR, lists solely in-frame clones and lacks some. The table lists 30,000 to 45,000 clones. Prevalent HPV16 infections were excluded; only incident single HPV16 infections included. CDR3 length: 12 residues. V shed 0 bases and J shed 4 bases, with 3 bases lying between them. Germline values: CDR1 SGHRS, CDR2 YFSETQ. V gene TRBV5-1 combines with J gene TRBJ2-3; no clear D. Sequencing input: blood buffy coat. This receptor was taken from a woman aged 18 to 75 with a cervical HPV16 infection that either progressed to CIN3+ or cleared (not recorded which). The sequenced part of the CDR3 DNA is TGCGCCAGCAGCTTGGCCGCAGATACG. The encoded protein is CASSLAADT. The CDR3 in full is CASSLAADTQYF.